What follows are 26 T cell receptor beta chains derived from one specimen sequenced in a study of human thymus T cells. Some clones are missing from TCRdb's copy, which holds only in-frame ones; the method was immunoSEQ multiplex PCR. The sample has about 46,000 clones; approximately 95% are singletons. The sample was blood. The receptors were gathered from a girl less than two years old with a congenital heart defect but otherwise immunologically healthy.

The chain recombines TRBV10-3 with TRBJ2-3, with unresolved D. CDR3 length: 13 residues. Germline CDR1 ENHRY, CDR2 SYGVKD. V was trimmed by 3 bases and J by 1 base, leaving 5 bases between them. CDR3 in DNA: TGTGCCATCAGTGACAGCCGCACAGATACGCAGTATTTT. Translation gives CAISDSRTDTQYF.

The rearrangement joins TRBV28 to TRBJ2-1; 9 positions agree with TRBD2. This CDR3 has 15 amino acids. Germline trimming cut 2 bases from V and 4 bases from J; bases unmatched to any gene: 3. The V gene's germline CDR1 is MDHEN and CDR2 SYDVKM. DNA of the CDR3: TGTGCCAGCAGTTTAACTAGCGGGTCATACAATGAGCAGTTCTTC. Amino acids: CASSLTSGSYNEQFF.

The table lists this clone with a count of one. This chain uses TRBV7-2 with TRBJ2-7, with 9 nucleotides matching TRBD2. V was pared by 5 bases and J by 3 bases, with 14 bases of the junction left unmatched. Germline values: CDR1 SGHTA, CDR2 FQGNSA. This CDR3 region has 17 residues. For the CDR3, the DNA is TGTGCCAGCAGCGGGCCCCTAGCGGGAACTATGTTCTACGAGCAGTACTTC. This encodes CASSGPLAGTMFYEQYF.

This chain uses TRBV5-4 with TRBJ2-3; 7 positions agree with TRBD1. V lost 1 base and J lost 4; bases outside the gene matches: 3. The germline CDR1 and CDR2 sequences are SGHNT and YYREEE (reference sequence). The CDR3 has 14 amino acids. In DNA form, the CDR3 reads TGTGCCAGCAGCTTGTTCCAGGGGGCAGATACGCAGTATTTT. Amino acids: CASSLFQGADTQYF.

This sequence joins TRBV4-2 and TRBJ2-1; TRBD2 agrees at 15 bases. The CDR3 spans 17 residues. The ends lost 1 base at V and 9 bases at J; junction bases unmatched: 7. The germline CDR1 and CDR2 sequences are LGHNA and YNFKEQ. In nucleotides, the CDR3 is TGTGCCAGCAGCCAAGGCGGACTAGCGGGAGGGAGGGGTGAGCAGTTCTTC. The encoded protein is CASSQGGLAGGRGEQFF.

This rearrangement joins TRBV5-6 to TRBJ1-3; D is perhaps TRBD1 (5 bases). The CDR3 runs 19 residues. V was cut by 2 bases and J by 4 bases, with 25 bases left in between. Germline V gives CDR1 SGHDT, CDR2 YYEEEE. Here the CDR3 reads CASSFRTGFGAPGGNTIYF. The CDR3 nucleotides are TGTGCCAGCAGCTTCCGGACCGGTTTTGGGGCTCCTGGAGGAAACACCATATATTTT. The full variable domain, completed using reference TRBV5-6 and TRBJ1-3, is DAGVTQSPTHLIKTRGQQVTLRCSPKSGHDTVSWYQQALGQGPQFIFQYYEEEERQRGNFPDRFSGHQFPNYSSELNVNALLLGDSALYLCASSFRTGFGAPGGNTIYFGEGSWLTVV.

This chain joins TRBV18 and TRBJ2-5; 9 bases match TRBD1. Germline V lookup: CDR1 KGHSH, CDR2 LQKENI. The CDR3 spans 14 residues. V was clipped by 3 bases and J by 3 bases; unmatched bases: 2. DNA for the CDR3: TGTGCCAGCTCACCGTGGACAGGGGAAGAGACCCAGTACTTC. It yields the protein CASSPWTGEETQYF. Supplemented by reference TRBV18 and TRBJ2-5, the full variable domain reads NAGVMQNPRHLVRRRGQEARLRCSPMKGHSHVYWYRQLPEEGLKFMVYLQKENIIDESGMPKERFSAEFPKEGPSILRIQQVVRGDSAAYFCASSPWTGEETQYFGPGTRLLVL.

J is TRBJ2-5 and V is TRBV5-4; 7 bases are shared with TRBD1. The ends lost 0 bases at V and 2 bases at J; junction bases unmatched: 7. Germline-derived CDR1 and CDR2 are SGHNT and YYREEE (reference sequence). The CDR3 loop spans 16 amino acids. CDR3 DNA: TGTGCCAGCAGCTTGGCCTCAGGGGGTAGACAAGAGACCCAGTACTTC. Protein sequence: CASSLASGGRQETQYF.

This chain uses TRBV28 with TRBJ2-6, with unresolved D. The V end was cut by 8 bases, the J end by 0 bases, with 14 bases between. CDR1 MDHEN and CDR2 SYDVKM come from the germline V gene. The CDR3 loop spans 16 amino acids. CDR3 nucleotide sequence: TGTGCCAGCCACCCCAGGTGGGGCTCTGGGGCCAACGTCCTGACTTTC. Encoded protein: CASHPRWGSGANVLTF. Full variable domain (remainder filled in from reference TRBV28 and TRBJ2-6): DVKVTQSSRYLVKRTGEKVFLECVQDMDHENMFWYRQDPGLGLRLIYFSYDVKMKEKGDIPEGYSVSREKKERFSLILESASTNQTSMYLCASHPRWGSGANVLTFGAGSRLTVL.

The chain has TRBV5-1 and TRBJ1-4; 10 nucleotides match TRBD1. The CDR3 runs to 16 residues. V lost 4 bases and J lost 8; bases outside the gene matches: 11. Germline CDR1 reads SGHRS; CDR2 reads YFSETQ. CDR3 in DNA: TGCGCCAGCAGCATGACAGGGGGCGCGGGGGAGGAAAAACTGTTTTTT. Its protein is CASSMTGGAGEEKLFF.

The chain has TRBV28 and TRBJ2-3, with TRBD1 as a possible D gene (6 bases). Germline CDR1 and CDR2: MDHEN and SYDVKM. V was shortened by 4 bases and J by 6 bases, with 20 bases between the two germline ends. The CDR3 runs to 16 residues. CDR3 loop: CASSYPRDIPTDTQYF. The CDR3 bases are TGTGCCAGCAGTTACCCCCGGGACATCCCCACCGATACGCAGTATTTT.

The chain is built from TRBV28 and TRBJ2-1; D perhaps matches TRBD2 (6 bases). The V end lost 8 bases, the J end lost 4 bases, and 27 bases lay between the germline ends. CDR1 and CDR2 from the germline V gene are MDHEN and SYDVKM. The CDR3 length is 18 residues. This CDR3 is CASPKSASDGILYNEQFF. CDR3 nucleotide sequence: TGTGCCAGCCCCAAATCGGCTAGCGATGGGATCTTATACAATGAGCAGTTCTTC.

The V and J genes are TRBV4-1 and TRBJ2-2; TRBD2 matches at 14 bases. Per germline, CDR1 MGHRA and CDR2 YSYEKL. CDR3 length: 16 amino acids. With 3 bases clipped from V and 4 bases from J, the junction kept 1 base outside the gene matches. CDR3 coding DNA: TGCGCCAGCAGCCAGGGACTAGCGGGAGTCACCGGGGAGCTGTTTTTT. As protein: CASSQGLAGVTGELFF.

The DNA of the CDR3 is TGTGCCAGCACCTCAGGGTCGAGCTCCTACAATGAGCAGTTCTTC. Translated: CASTSGSSSYNEQFF. V gene TRBV7-8 combines with J gene TRBJ2-1; weak D call: TRBD1 (5 bases). V was clipped by 7 bases and J by 0 bases, with 13 bases between them. The CDR3 totals 15 residues. Germline assignment: CDR1 SGHVS and CDR2 FQNEAQ.

For the CDR3, the DNA is TGTGCCTCTTTTACGGGACATTTCACCGGGGAGCTGTTTTTT. It is translated as CASFTGHFTGELFF. The chain carries TRBV10-3 and TRBJ2-2; tentatively, D is TRBD1 (6 bases). V was clipped by 11 bases and J by 4 bases, with 17 bases between them. Germline V gene sequence: CDR1 ENHRY, CDR2 SYGVKD. This CDR3 is 14 amino acids long.

This chain connects TRBV5-4 to TRBJ2-7; D is possibly TRBD2 (6 bases). V lost 1 base to trimming and J lost 11 bases, with 13 bases between them. This CDR3 contains 12 residues. Germline V CDR1 and CDR2: SGHNT, YYREEE (reference sequence). The CDR3 nucleotides are TGTGCCAGCAGCTTGCGGGGGATCGGGAAGTACTTC. Amino acids: CASSLRGIGKYF.

The chain has TRBV11-3 and TRBJ2-1; D is possibly TRBD2 (6 bases). The CDR3 sequence is 15 residues long. Germline CDR1 is SGHNT and CDR2 is YENEEA. The V and J ends lost 5 bases and 1 base respectively, with 12 bases between them. The CDR3 loop reads CASSETSRSYNEQFF. The CDR3 nucleotides are TGTGCCAGCAGCGAAACTAGCCGTTCCTACAATGAGCAGTTCTTC. Combining the CDR3 with reference TRBV11-3 and TRBJ2-1 gives the whole variable domain EAGVVQSPRYKIIEKKQPVAFWCNPISGHNTLYWYLQNLGQGPELLIRYENEEAVDDSQLPKDRFSAERLKGVDSTLKIQPAELGDSAVYLCASSETSRSYNEQFFGPGTRLTVL.

The V call is TRBV4-1, the J call TRBJ1-2; D perhaps matches TRBD1 (5 bases). Trimming pared 1 base from V and 14 bases from J, leaving 11 bases between. This CDR3 has 11 residues. Germline CDR1 is MGHRA and CDR2 is YSYEKL. CDR3 residues: CASSQGTGRTF. Written as DNA, the CDR3 is TGCGCCAGCAGCCAAGGCACAGGACGAACCTTC.

J is TRBJ2-5 and V is TRBV7-2; TRBD2 aligns across 13 bases. Germline V gives CDR1 SGHTA, CDR2 FQGNSA. V shed 2 bases and J 5 bases; nucleotides not matched to a gene: 11. The CDR3 runs 18 residues. CDR3 sequence reads: CASSLIGTSGRAWETQYF. The DNA of the CDR3 is TGTGCCAGCAGCTTAATTGGCACTAGCGGGAGGGCCTGGGAGACCCAGTACTTC.

This chain uses TRBV5-1 with TRBJ2-2; TRBD1 aligns across 7 bases. Germline V gene data show CDR1 as SGHRS and CDR2 as YFSETQ. The CDR3 length is 16 residues. V lost 5 bases and J lost 0; bases outside the gene matches: 7. This CDR3 is CASSPWDRPNTGELFF. The DNA of the CDR3 is TGCGCCAGCAGTCCCTGGGACAGACCGAACACCGGGGAGCTGTTTTTT.

The rearrangement uses TRBV7-9 and TRBJ2-7; TRBD1 matches at 8 bases. This CDR3 region has 17 residues. Trimming at V came to 0 bases and at J to 5 bases, leaving 12 bases not matched to a gene. CDR1 is SEHNR and CDR2 is FQNEAQ in the germline V gene (reference sequence). The CDR3 region has the DNA TGTGCCAGCAGCTTAGCTGGTCCCCGGACAGGGACGCACGAGCAGTACTTC. It encodes CASSLAGPRTGTHEQYF.

The V call is TRBV12-5, the J call TRBJ2-1; 13 positions agree with TRBD2. The germline V gene has CDR1 LGHNT and CDR2 FRNRAP. V lost 8 bases and J lost 6; bases outside the gene matches: 10. The CDR3 runs to 16 residues. CDR3 amino acids: CASLPRTSGRGNEQFF. Here the CDR3 DNA reads TGTGCTAGTCTCCCCCGGACTAGCGGGAGAGGCAATGAGCAGTTCTTC.

Regarding this clone: Germline and junction disagree at one end, which may indicate a read error. The chain recombines TRBV7-7 with TRBJ2-7; D perhaps matches TRBD1 (6 bases). The CDR3 has 14 amino acids. Germline V gives CDR1 SSHAT, CDR2 FNYEAQ (reference sequence). CDR3 DNA: TGTGCTAGCAGCCTCTATCAGGGGTCCTACGAGCAGTACTTC. The encoded protein is CASSLYQGSYEQYF.

The chain carries TRBV15 and TRBJ2-7, with 7 bases lining up with TRBD1. V trimming: 0 bases; J trimming: 2 bases; junction bases outside the gene matches: 4. The CDR3 covers 15 residues. Germline V lookup: CDR1 LNHNV, CDR2 YYDKDF (reference sequence). The CDR3 DNA is TGTGCCACCAGCAGAGATCGCGGACAGGCCTACGAGCAGTACTTC. Amino acid sequence: CATSRDRGQAYEQYF.

In nucleotides, the CDR3 is TGTGCCAGGGGTTCGGCAGGGGGGTACGAGCAGTACTTC. Its protein is CARGSAGGYEQYF. V gene TRBV2 combines with J gene TRBJ2-7, with D perhaps TRBD1 (7 bases). This CDR3 contains 13 residues. Per the germline V gene, CDR1 is SNHLY and CDR2 is FYNNEI. With 9 bases removed from V and 4 bases from J, the gap between germline ends came to 16 bases.

The J gene is TRBJ2-3, the V gene TRBV9; D call uncertain. The V end was cut by 0 bases, the J end by 7 bases, with 9 bases between. The CDR3 is made up of 13 amino acids. Germline V CDR1 and CDR2: SGDLS, YYNGEE. The CDR3 loop is CASSVGERNTQYF. CDR3 nucleotides: TGTGCCAGCAGCGTAGGCGAGAGGAATACGCAGTATTTT.